This TCR beta chain was obtained from a study of CD8 T cells in ankylosing spondylitis. Study-level findings and limits: About 8 highly homologous variants made up a TCR beta motif that seemed to typify ankylosing spondylitis blood.

This clonotype has more than one count but fewer than ten. The antigen remains unidentified. TCRdb re-derived calls from the 5' RACE reads in MiXCR, one entry per CDR3 protein. Here the sample spans 80,000 to 100,000 distinct CDR3 sequences, 8.8% being singletons. This TCR derives from a male donor with ankylosing spondylitis or in good health (not recorded which). Sample: blood, either unsorted or a sorted T cell fraction (not recorded which).

This CDR3 is CASKTGVAYEQYF. DNA of the CDR3: TGTGCCAGCAAAACAGGGGTTGCCTACGAGCAGTACTTC. J is TRBJ2-7 and V is TRBV28; the match to TRBD1 covers 7 bases. V trimming: 7 bases; J trimming: 2 bases; junction bases outside the gene matches: 5. CDR1 is MDHEN and CDR2 is SYDVKM in the germline V gene. The CDR3 totals 13 residues. Together with reference TRBV28 and TRBJ2-7, the CDR3 gives the full variable domain: DVKVTQSSRYLVKRTGEKVFLECVQDMDHENMFWYRQDPGLGLRLIYFSYDVKMKEKGDIPEGYSVSREKKERFSLILESASTNQTSMYLCASKTGVAYEQYFGPGTRLTVT.